The present T cell receptor beta chain was sequenced within a study of response to subunit inactivated influenza vaccine (dated by TCRdb to the late 2010s). With respect to the entire study: To follow how T cells responded to a trivalent subunit inactivated influenza vaccine, the researchers relied on deep quantitative profiling of the T cell receptor repertoire. What the work shows at the level of the full study, not this receptor alone: The authors suggested that each seasonal influenza vaccination may recruit only a limited number of new T cells.

Based on the germline V gene, the CDR1 and CDR2 sequences are MNHNS and SASEGT. V and J are trimmed by 6 bases and 3 bases, and the gene matches miss 6 bases of the junction. The CDR3 contains 14 residues, cysteine and phenylalanine counted. The DNA shown is the 42-base CDR3, in frame from base 1. A note on this clonotype: Its cognate antigen has yet to be identified. Base qualities were left out, and no much larger clone turns up one base away.

The library was produced with RT-PCR. Sequenced on an Illumina HiSeq 2500. The public reads were reprocessed in TCRdb via fastp at Q25 and MiXCR, keeping in-frame beta chains. Under each unique CDR3 protein, matching rows form one entry showing the most common genes and DNA. For this sample there are about 310,000 distinct CDR3 sequences; roughly 22% appear just once. 10% to 13% of the sample comes from the top ten. The TCR was taken from a man aged 50 to 69 who received an inactivated influenza vaccine. Donor details come from another sample of the same person, matched by shared clones. The chain couples TRBV6-1 to TRBJ1-1, and TRBD1 matches 8 of the central bases. This material consisted of PBMCs from blood, taken 21 months after vaccination. In nucleotide form, the sequence is TGTGCCAGCAGACTTGGACAGGGCGACACTGAAGCTTTCTTT. This codes for CASRLGQGDTEAFF.